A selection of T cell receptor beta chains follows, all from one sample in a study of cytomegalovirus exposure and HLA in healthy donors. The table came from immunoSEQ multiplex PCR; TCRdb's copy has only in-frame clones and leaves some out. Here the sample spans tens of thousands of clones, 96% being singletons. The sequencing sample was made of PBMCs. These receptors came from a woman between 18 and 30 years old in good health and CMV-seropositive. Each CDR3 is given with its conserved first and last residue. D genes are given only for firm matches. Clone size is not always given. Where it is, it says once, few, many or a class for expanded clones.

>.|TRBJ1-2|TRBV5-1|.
CASSTGQLYGYTF
TGCGCCAGCAGCACGGGACAACTCTATGGCTACACCTTC
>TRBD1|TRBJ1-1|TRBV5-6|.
CASSLDRGLVNTEAFF
TGTGCCAGCAGCTTGGACAGGGGGCTAGTGAACACTGAAGCTTTCTTT
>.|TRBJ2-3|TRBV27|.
CASSLGWLAPDTQYF
TGTGCCAGCAGTTTAGGTTGGCTAGCCCCAGATACGCAGTATTTT
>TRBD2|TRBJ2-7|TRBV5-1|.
CASSLISGRKTYEQYF
TGCGCCAGCAGCTTGATTAGCGGGAGGAAAACCTACGAGCAGTACTTC
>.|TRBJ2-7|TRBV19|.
CASSHGGPSYEQYF
TGTGCCAGTAGTCACGGGGGACCATCCTACGAGCAGTACTTC
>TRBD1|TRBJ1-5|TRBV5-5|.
CASSWRDRAVNQPQHF
TGTGCCAGCAGCTGGCGGGACAGGGCGGTCAATCAGCCCCAGCATTTT
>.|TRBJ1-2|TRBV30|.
CAWSSGGGYTF
TGTGCCTGGAGTTCGGGGGGGGGCTACACCTTC
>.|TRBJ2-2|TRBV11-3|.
CASSRVGALPNTGELFF
TGTGCCAGCAGTCGGGTGGGGGCCCTCCCGAACACCGGGGAGCTGTTTTTT
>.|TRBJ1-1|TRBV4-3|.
CASSQDFSEAFF
TGCGCCAGCAGCCAAGACTTCAGTGAAGCTTTCTTT
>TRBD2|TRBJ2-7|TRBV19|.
CASSLSGRIHEQYF
TGTGCCAGTAGTCTAAGCGGGAGGATCCACGAGCAGTACTTC
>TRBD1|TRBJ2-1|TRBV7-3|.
CASSLKGQVGEQFF
TGTGCCAGCAGCTTAAAGGGACAGGTTGGGGAGCAGTTCTTC
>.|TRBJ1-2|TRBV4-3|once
CASSPGVNYGYTF
TGCGCCAGCAGCCCCGGGGTAAACTATGGCTACACCTTC
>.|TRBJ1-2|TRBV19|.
CASSIGLNYGYTF
TGTGCCAGTAGTATAGGACTGAACTATGGCTACACCTTC
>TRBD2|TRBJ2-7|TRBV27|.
CASGPILAETYEQYF
TGTGCCAGCGGACCAATTCTAGCGGAAACCTACGAGCAGTACTTC
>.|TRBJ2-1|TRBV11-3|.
CASSSKLANEQFF
TGTGCCAGCAGCTCTAAGCTAGCGAATGAGCAGTTCTTC
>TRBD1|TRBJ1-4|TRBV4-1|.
CASTGQGIGKLFF
TGCGCCAGCACTGGACAGGGTATTGGAAAACTGTTTTTT
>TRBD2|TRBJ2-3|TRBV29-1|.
CSVLLAAVNTQYF
TGCAGCGTTCTACTAGCGGCCGTGAATACGCAGTATTTT
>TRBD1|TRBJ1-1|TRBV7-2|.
CASSYRDRYTEAFF
TGTGCCAGCAGCTACCGGGACAGATACACTGAAGCTTTCTTT
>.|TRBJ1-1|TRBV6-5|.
CASSYGGVTEAFF
TGTGCCAGCAGTTACGGAGGAGTCACTGAAGCTTTCTTT
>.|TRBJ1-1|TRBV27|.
CASIGGGGWTEAFF
TGTGCCAGCATTGGGGGAGGGGGATGGACTGAAGCTTTCTTT
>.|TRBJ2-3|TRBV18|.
CASSPSIQTQYF
TGTGCCAGCTCACCAAGTATACAGACGCAGTATTTT
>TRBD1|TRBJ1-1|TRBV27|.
CASRTGYKAEAFF
TGTGCCAGCAGGACAGGGTATAAGGCTGAAGCTTTCTTT
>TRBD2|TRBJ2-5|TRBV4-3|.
CASSQSSGIRETQYF
TGCGCCAGCAGCCAATCTAGCGGGATCAGGGAGACCCAGTACTTC
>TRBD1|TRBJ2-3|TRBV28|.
CASRPTRTGYPDTQYF
TGTGCCAGCAGACCTACCCGGACAGGGTACCCAGATACGCAGTATTTT
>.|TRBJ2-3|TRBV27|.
CASADSWSRTDTQYF
TGTGCCAGCGCCGATAGCTGGAGTAGAACAGATACGCAGTATTTT